Listed below are T cell receptor beta chains from one sample, sequenced in a study of blood T cell repertoires in COVID-19. Profiled with immunoSEQ multiplex PCR; TCRdb holds only in-frame clones, not every one. The sample holds some 500,000 clones; roughly nine tenths are singletons and the top ten take 7.5% to 9.5%. Sequences were obtained from peripheral blood. Receptor source: a woman aged 45-59 years with COVID-19, enrolled during active disease. The CDR3 runs from the conserved cysteine through the conserved F or W. A D gene is named only where the DNA matches it firmly. Expanded clones get a size class; other rows say once, few or many, or leave the size out.

NA | TRBJ2-3 | TRBV30 | TRBD2 | CAWSETSDYTDTQYF | TGTGCCTGGAGTGAGACTAGCGACTACACAGATACGCAGTATTTT
NA | TRBJ1-6 | TRBV6-6 | NA | CASSYSINTSPLHF | TGTGCCAGCAGTTACTCGATTAACACTTCACCCCTCCACTTT
few | TRBJ1-5 | TRBV2 | TRBD1 | CASVGQGNQPQHF | TGTGCCAGCGTGGGACAGGGGAATCAGCCCCAGCATTTT
NA | TRBJ1-3 | TRBV19 | NA | CASRDTGNTIYF | TGTGCCAGCCGGGACACTGGAAACACCATATATTTT
NA | TRBJ1-3 | TRBV2 | TRBD1 | CASSPGQGVSNTIYF | TGTGCCAGCAGTCCGGGACAGGGGGTTTCAAACACCATATATTTT
NA | TRBJ1-1 | TRBV27 | NA | CASSWGRGSTEAFF | TGTGCCAGCAGTTGGGGCAGGGGCTCCACTGAAGCTTTCTTT
NA | TRBJ1-1 | TRBV27 | NA | CASSLWGRLNTEAFF | TGTGCCAGCAGTTTATGGGGCAGGTTGAACACTGAAGCTTTCTTT
NA | TRBJ2-7 | TRBV6-5 | TRBD1 | CASNIRQGEGYEQYF | TGTGCCAGCAATATTAGACAGGGGGAGGGCTACGAGCAGTACTTC
NA | TRBJ2-7 | TRBV2 | TRBD2 | CATRGEATYEQYF | TGTGCCACCCGGGGGGAGGCTACCTACGAGCAGTACTTC
NA | TRBJ1-2 | TRBV3-1/TRBV3-2 | TRBD1 | CASSSQARQGASGYTF | TGTGCCAGCAGCTCACAAGCTCGACAGGGGGCCAGCGGCTACACCTTC
NA | TRBJ1-4 | TRBV6-5 | TRBD1 | CASSPGGQGREKLFF | TGTGCCAGCTCACCTGGGGGACAGGGCCGTGAAAAACTGTTTTTT
NA | TRBJ1-2 | TRBV30 | NA | CAWAGTTPNYGYTF | TGTGCCTGGGCCGGGACAACCCCTAACTATGGCTACACCTTC
NA | TRBJ1-2 | TRBV5-1 | TRBD1 | CASSLDQGGDYGYTF | TGCGCCAGCAGCTTGGATCAGGGGGGAGACTATGGCTACACCTTC
NA | TRBJ1-6 | TRBV25-1 | TRBD1 | CASRGTGGIGSPLHF | TGTGCCAGCAGGGGAACAGGGGGGATTGGATCACCCCTCCACTTT
NA | TRBJ1-4 | TRBV14 | TRBD1 | CASSQDPDRATNEKLFF | TGTGCCAGCAGCCAAGATCCGGACAGGGCAACTAATGAAAAACTGTTTTTT
NA | TRBJ2-3 | TRBV5-4 | NA | CASSLGLVPSTDTQYF | TGTGCCAGCAGCTTGGGACTAGTCCCCAGCACAGATACGCAGTATTTT
NA | TRBJ1-2 | TRBV6-5 | TRBD1 | CASIDRGSNYGYTF | TGTGCCAGCATCGACAGGGGATCTAACTATGGCTACACCTTC
NA | TRBJ2-1 | TRBV6-5 | NA | CASSLDRYNEQFF | TGTGCCAGCAGTCTCGACAGGTACAATGAGCAGTTCTTC
NA | TRBJ2-3 | TRBV5-1 | NA | CASRLRQGTDTQYF | TGCGCCAGCAGGTTGCGACAGGGCACAGATACGCAGTATTTT
NA | TRBJ2-1 | TRBV30 | NA | CAWSVGEQFF | TGTGCCTGGAGCGTCGGTGAGCAGTTCTTC
NA | TRBJ1-2 | TRBV5-8 | NA | CASSLEGGANGYTF | TGTGCCAGCAGCTTGGAGGGGGGGGCAAATGGCTACACCTTC
NA | TRBJ1-2 | TRBV2 | NA | CASRYSGGYTF | TGTGCCAGCAGGTACAGCGGTGGCTACACCTTC
NA | TRBJ2-3 | TRBV7-2 | TRBD1 | CASSPGQGTDTQYF | TGTGCCAGCAGCCCCGGACAGGGCACAGATACGCAGTATTTT
NA | TRBJ2-5 | TRBV6-6 | TRBD2 | CASRRGGGGGRQETQYF | TGTGCCAGCAGGCGAGGTGGTGGCGGGGGGCGGCAAGAGACCCAGTACTTC
NA | TRBJ2-4 | TRBV21-1 | NA | CASSNETGMENIQYF | TGTGCCAGCAGCAACGAGACAGGGATGGAAAACATTCAGTACTTC
NA | TRBJ2-6 | TRBV7-9 | TRBD2 | CASSSRAGKPLGANVLTF | TGTGCCAGCAGCTCAAGAGCGGGGAAACCTCTGGGAGCCAACGTCCTGACTTTC
NA | TRBJ1-1 | TRBV11-2 | NA | CASSPGVGDSGTEAFF | TGTGCCAGCAGCCCAGGGGTCGGGGATTCGGGCACTGAAGCTTTCTTT
NA | TRBJ1-5 | TRBV5-5 | NA | CASSLSPVNQPQHF | TGTGCCAGCAGCTTGTCCCCGGTAAATCAGCCCCAGCATTTT
NA | TRBJ1-3 | TRBV6-2/TRBV6-3 | NA | CASSHLSSGNTIYF | TGTGCCAGCAGCCATCTGAGCTCTGGAAACACCATATATTTT
NA | TRBJ1-1 | TRBV7-9 | NA | CASSLGHPRLNTEAFF | TGTGCCAGCAGCTTAGGGCATCCTAGATTGAACACTGAAGCTTTCTTT
NA | TRBJ2-2 | TRBV19 | TRBD2 | CASSIGSSGAGELFF | TGTGCCAGTAGTATAGGAAGTAGCGGGGCGGGGGAGCTGTTTTTT
NA | TRBJ1-1 | TRBV6-1 | NA | CASSDRGMNTEAFF | TGTGCCAGCAGTGATAGGGGGATGAACACTGAAGCTTTCTTT
NA | TRBJ1-1 | TRBV29-1 | NA | CSVGEGAGTEAFF | TGCAGCGTTGGAGAGGGTGCGGGGACTGAAGCTTTCTTT
NA | TRBJ1-1 | TRBV18 | TRBD1 | CASSPDRGGITEAFF | TGTGCCAGCTCACCTGACAGGGGTGGGATTACTGAAGCTTTCTTT
NA | TRBJ2-5 | TRBV19 | NA | CASSIGGDSKETQYF | TGTGCCAGTAGTATAGGGGGGGACAGTAAAGAGACCCAGTACTTC
NA | TRBJ1-2 | TRBV19 | TRBD1 | CASRGQGSYGYTF | TGTGCCAGTAGGGGACAGGGTTCCTATGGCTACACCTTC
once | TRBJ2-2 | TRBV18 | TRBD1 | CASSPPGQGSGELFF | TGTGCCAGCTCACCCCCGGGACAGGGATCCGGGGAGCTGTTTTTT
NA | TRBJ2-5 | TRBV6-5 | NA | CASSYRTGLQETQYF | TGTGCCAGCAGTTACCGGACCGGACTCCAAGAGACCCAGTACTTC
NA | TRBJ1-5 | TRBV6-5 | NA | CASLLEIYGNQPQHF | TGTGCCAGCCTACTGGAGATTTACGGCAATCAGCCCCAGCATTTT
NA | TRBJ1-2 | TRBV5-1 | TRBD1 | CASSLAPDRGCTF | TGCGCCAGCAGCTTGGCCCCGGACAGGGGGTGCACCTTC
NA | TRBJ1-5 | TRBV6-1 | NA | CASSEGEEDQPQHF | TGTGCCAGCAGTGAAGGGGAGGAGGATCAGCCCCAGCATTTT
NA | TRBJ1-2 | TRBV5-4 | TRBD1 | CASSSTGEGIYGYTF | TGTGCCAGCAGCTCGACAGGGGAGGGGATCTATGGCTACACCTTC
NA | TRBJ1-1 | TRBV2 | NA | CASSPTPLGEGAFF | TGTGCCAGCAGTCCTACCCCCTTGGGCGAGGGAGCTTTCTTT
few | TRBJ2-2 | TRBV5-1 | TRBD2 | CASSLLRGGANTGELFF | TGCGCCAGCAGCCTTTTGCGCGGGGGGGCAAACACCGGGGAGCTGTTTTTT